This entry lists 7 T cell receptor beta chains sequenced from one sample in a study of blood T cell repertoires in COVID-19. The repertoire was sequenced with immunoSEQ multiplex PCR; TCRdb's copy has only in-frame clones and lacks some. The data contain about 500,000 clones, roughly 87% of them seen just once; the ten biggest clones take up 0.7%. Sequencing used PBMCs or T cells enriched from blood (not recorded which). The receptor set was obtained from a woman under 30 who had recovered from COVID-19.

The sample holds a few counts of this clone. The chain employs TRBV30 and TRBJ1-4; 9 bases map to TRBD1. The CDR3 has 14 residues. The trim removed 4 bases at V and 6 bases at J, leaving 6 bases unmatched. Germline V gene sequence: CDR1 GTSNPN, CDR2 SVGIG (reference sequence). The CDR3 region has the DNA TGTGCCTGGAATGAGGGACAGGGATATGAAAAACTGTTTTTT. It translates to CAWNEGQGYEKLFF.

This clone was seen once. The V call is TRBV4-1, the J call TRBJ2-1; 8 positions agree with TRBD1. V lost 1 base and J lost 2; bases outside the gene matches: 7. Germline lookup yields CDR1 MGHRA and CDR2 YSYEKL. This CDR3 is 17 amino acids long. CDR3 sequence reads: CASSQVVQGAAYNEQFF. DNA for the CDR3: TGCGCCAGCAGCCAAGTTGTGCAGGGGGCGGCCTACAATGAGCAGTTCTTC.

This clone has just one count. The genes are TRBV6-5 and TRBJ2-1; D uncertain. Germline values: CDR1 MNHEY, CDR2 SVGAGI. V dropped 9 bases and J dropped 10 bases, with 13 bases sitting between them. The CDR3 sequence is 11 residues long. CDR3 amino acids: CASEQYPEQFF. The CDR3 nucleotides are TGTGCCAGTGAACAGTACCCGGAGCAGTTCTTC.

The rearrangement links TRBV27 to TRBJ2-7; 10 bases are shared with TRBD1. Germline V gene data show CDR1 as MNHEY and CDR2 as SMNVEV (reference sequence). J was trimmed by 5 bases and V by 2 bases; bases with no gene match: 6. CDR3 length equals 15 residues. The CDR3 DNA reads TGTGCCAGCAGTTTAGGAGGGACAGGGGTCAACGAGCAGTACTTC. Translated, it gives CASSLGGTGVNEQYF.

In this sample, this clone turned up once. The chain joins TRBV12-3 or TRBV12-4 to TRBJ2-7; D remains unclear. V lost 10 bases and J 2 bases, leaving 15 bases between the germline ends. The CDR3 contains 13 residues. The CDR3 here is CATSPRFTYEQYF. The CDR3 DNA is TGTGCCACCAGCCCTAGATTTACCTACGAGCAGTACTTC.

V usage is TRBV9 and J usage is TRBJ2-3; a weak D match, TRBD2 (5 bases). Germline V CDR1 and CDR2: SGDLS, YYNGEE. This CDR3 comprises 15 residues. V was trimmed by 3 bases and J by 4 bases, leaving 15 bases between them. The CDR3 spells CASSAVGNAADTQYF. The CDR3 nucleotides read TGTGCCAGCAGCGCGGTCGGGAATGCGGCAGATACGCAGTATTTT.

The chain links TRBV21-1 to TRBJ1-5. TRBV21-1 is a pseudogene. CDR3 length: 14 residues. The CDR3 sequence is CASSKGLPGKPQHF. For the CDR3, the DNA is TGTGCCAGCAGCAAAGGACTTCCGGGGAAGCCCCAGCATTTT.